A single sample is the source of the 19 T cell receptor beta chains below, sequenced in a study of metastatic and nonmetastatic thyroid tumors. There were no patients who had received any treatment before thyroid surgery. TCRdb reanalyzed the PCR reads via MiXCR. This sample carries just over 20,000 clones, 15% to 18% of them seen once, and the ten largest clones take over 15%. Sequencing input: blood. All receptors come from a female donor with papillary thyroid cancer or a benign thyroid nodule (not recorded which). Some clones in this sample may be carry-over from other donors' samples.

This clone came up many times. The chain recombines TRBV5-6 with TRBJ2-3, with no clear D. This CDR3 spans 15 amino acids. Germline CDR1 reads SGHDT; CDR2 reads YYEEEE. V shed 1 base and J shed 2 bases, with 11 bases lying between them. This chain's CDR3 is CASSLRAIITDTQYF. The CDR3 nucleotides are TGTGCCAGCAGCTTGCGTGCAATCATCACAGATACGCAGTATTTT. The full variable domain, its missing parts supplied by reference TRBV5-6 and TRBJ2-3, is DAGVTQSPTHLIKTRGQQVTLRCSPKSGHDTVSWYQQALGQGPQFIFQYYEEEERQRGNFPDRFSGHQFPNYSSELNVNALLLGDSALYLCASSLRAIITDTQYFGPGTRLTVL.

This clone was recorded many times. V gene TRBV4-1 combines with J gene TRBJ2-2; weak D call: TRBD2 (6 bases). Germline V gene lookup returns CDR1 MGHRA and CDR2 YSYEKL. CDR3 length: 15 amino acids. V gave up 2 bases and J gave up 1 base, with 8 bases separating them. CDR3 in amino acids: CASSQFGGNTGELFF. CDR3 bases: TGCGCCAGCAGCCAATTCGGGGGGAACACCGGGGAGCTGTTTTTT.

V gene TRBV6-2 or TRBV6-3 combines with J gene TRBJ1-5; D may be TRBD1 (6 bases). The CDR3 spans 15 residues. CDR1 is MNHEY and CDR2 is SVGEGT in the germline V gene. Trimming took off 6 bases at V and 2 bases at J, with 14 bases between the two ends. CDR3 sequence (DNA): TGTGCCAGCAGCAGACAGGTCGAAGGCAATCAGCCCCAGCATTTT. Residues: CASSRQVEGNQPQHF.

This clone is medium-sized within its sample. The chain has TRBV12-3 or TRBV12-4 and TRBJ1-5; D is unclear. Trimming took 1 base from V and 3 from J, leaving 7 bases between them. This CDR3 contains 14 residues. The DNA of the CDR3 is TGTGCCAGCAGTTTAGAGACCGTCAATCAGCCCCAGCATTTT. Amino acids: CASSLETVNQPQHF.

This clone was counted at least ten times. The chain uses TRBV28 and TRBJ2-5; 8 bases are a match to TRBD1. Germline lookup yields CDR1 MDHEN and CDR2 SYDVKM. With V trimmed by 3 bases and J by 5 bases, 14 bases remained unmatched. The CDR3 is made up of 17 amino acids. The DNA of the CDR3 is TGTGCCAGCAGTTTCCCCCGCCAGGGGGCGCAGGAGGAGACCCAGTACTTC. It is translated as CASSFPRQGAQEETQYF.

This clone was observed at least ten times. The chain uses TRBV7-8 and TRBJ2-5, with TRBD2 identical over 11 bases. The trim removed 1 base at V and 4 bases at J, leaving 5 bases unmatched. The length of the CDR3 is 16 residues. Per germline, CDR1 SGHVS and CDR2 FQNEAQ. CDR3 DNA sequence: TGTGCCAGCAGCTTAGGGACTAGCGGGCCCGGAGAGACCCAGTACTTC. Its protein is CASSLGTSGPGETQYF.

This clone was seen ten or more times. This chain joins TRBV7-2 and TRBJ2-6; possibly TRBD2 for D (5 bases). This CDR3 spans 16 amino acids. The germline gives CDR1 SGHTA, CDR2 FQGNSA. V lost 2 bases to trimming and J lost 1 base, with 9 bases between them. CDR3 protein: CASSLSGGSGANVLTF. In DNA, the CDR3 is TGTGCCAGCAGCTTAAGCGGCGGGTCTGGGGCCAACGTCCTGACTTTC.

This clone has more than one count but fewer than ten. The CDR3 bases are TGCGCCAGCAGCTTCGGACTAGCGGGAGTCGGAGGCACAGATACGCAGTATTTT. This gives the protein CASSFGLAGVGGTDTQYF. The V call is TRBV5-1, the J call TRBJ2-3; 13 bases fit TRBD2. The CDR3 totals 18 residues. Germline CDR1 reads SGHRS; CDR2 reads YFSETQ. With V trimmed by 2 bases and J by 1 base, 7 bases remained unmatched.

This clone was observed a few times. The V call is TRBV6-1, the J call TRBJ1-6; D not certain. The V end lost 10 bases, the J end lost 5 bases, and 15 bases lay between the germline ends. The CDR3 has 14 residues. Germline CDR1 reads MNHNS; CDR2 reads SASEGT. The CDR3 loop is CATPRWANNSPLHF. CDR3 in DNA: TGTGCCACGCCCAGGTGGGCGAATAATTCACCCCTCCACTTT.

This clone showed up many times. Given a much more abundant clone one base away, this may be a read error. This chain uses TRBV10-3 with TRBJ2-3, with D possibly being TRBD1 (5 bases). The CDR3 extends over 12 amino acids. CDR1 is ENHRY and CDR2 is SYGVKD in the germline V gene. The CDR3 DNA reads TGTGCCATCAGTGAGGCCACAGGTACGCAGTATTTT. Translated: CAISEATGTQYF.

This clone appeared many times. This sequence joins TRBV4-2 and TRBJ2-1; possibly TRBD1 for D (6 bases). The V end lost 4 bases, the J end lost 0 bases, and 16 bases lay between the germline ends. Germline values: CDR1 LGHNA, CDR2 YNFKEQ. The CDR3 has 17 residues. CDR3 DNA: TGTGCCAGCAGCCTCGACTGGGTGGACAGCTCCTACAATGAGCAGTTCTTC. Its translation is CASSLDWVDSSYNEQFF.

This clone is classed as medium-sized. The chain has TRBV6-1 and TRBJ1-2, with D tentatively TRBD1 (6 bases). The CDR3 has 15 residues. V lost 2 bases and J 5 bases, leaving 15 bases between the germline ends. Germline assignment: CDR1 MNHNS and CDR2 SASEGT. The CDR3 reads CASSERVGTRYGYTF. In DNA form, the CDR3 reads TGTGCCAGCAGTGAAAGGGTCGGGACAAGATATGGCTACACCTTC.

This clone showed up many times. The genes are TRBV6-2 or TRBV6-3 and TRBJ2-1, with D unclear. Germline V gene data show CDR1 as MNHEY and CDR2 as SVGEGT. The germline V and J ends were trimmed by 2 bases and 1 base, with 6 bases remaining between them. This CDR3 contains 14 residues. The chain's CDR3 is CASSYVGSYNEQFF. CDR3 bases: TGTGCCAGCAGTTACGTTGGTTCCTACAATGAGCAGTTCTTC.

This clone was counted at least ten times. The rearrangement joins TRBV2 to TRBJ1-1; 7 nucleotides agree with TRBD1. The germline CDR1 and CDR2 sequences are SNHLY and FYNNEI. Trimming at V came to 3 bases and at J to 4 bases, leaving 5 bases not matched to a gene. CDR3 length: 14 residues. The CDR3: CASSDQGVSTEAFF. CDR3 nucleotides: TGTGCCAGCAGTGACCAGGGGGTCAGCACTGAAGCTTTCTTT.

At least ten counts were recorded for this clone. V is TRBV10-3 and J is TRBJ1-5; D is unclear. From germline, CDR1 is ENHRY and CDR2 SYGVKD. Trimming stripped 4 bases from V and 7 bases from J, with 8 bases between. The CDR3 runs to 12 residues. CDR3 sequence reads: CAISAETQPQHF. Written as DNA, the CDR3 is TGTGCCATCAGTGCCGAAACGCAGCCCCAGCATTTT.

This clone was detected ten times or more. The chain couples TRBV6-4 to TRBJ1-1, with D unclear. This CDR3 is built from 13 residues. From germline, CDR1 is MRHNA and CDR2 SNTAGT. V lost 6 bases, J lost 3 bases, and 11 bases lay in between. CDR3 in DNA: TGTGCCAGCAGACCCCGACCGGACACTGAAGCTTTCTTT. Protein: CASRPRPDTEAFF.

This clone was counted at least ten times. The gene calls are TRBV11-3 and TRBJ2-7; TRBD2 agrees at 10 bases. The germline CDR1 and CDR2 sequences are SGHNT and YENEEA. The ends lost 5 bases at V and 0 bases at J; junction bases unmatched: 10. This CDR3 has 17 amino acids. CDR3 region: CASSKWTSGPSSYEQYF. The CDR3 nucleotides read TGTGCCAGCAGCAAATGGACTAGCGGACCCAGCTCCTACGAGCAGTACTTC.

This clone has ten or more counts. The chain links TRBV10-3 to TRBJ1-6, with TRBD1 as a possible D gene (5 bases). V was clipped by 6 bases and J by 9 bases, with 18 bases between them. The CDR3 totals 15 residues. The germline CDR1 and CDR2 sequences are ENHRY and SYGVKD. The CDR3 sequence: CAISDSERDSSPLHF. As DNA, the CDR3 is TGTGCCATCAGCGACAGTGAAAGAGATTCTTCACCCCTCCACTTT.

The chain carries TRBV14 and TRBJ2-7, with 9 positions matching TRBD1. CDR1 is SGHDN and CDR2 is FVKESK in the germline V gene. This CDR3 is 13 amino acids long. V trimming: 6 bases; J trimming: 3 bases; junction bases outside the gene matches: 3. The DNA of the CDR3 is TGTGCCAGCAGTCGGGACAGGGTCTACGAGCAGTACTTC. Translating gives CASSRDRVYEQYF.